Below, one T cell receptor beta chain is given with its context. Its antigen remains unidentified. The data were obtained in a study of immune evolution from preneoplasia to lung adenocarcinoma. Points from the study as a whole: Later-stage lesions appeared to have more T cells, more diversity, less clonality.

This CDR3 is 13 amino acids long. Germline loops: CDR1 GTSNPN, CDR2 SVGIG (reference sequence). V lost 1 base and J lost 4, with 8 bases in between. Measured with immunoSEQ multiplex PCR; TCRdb has only the in-frame clones, and not every one. Of 7,400 or so clones listed, 75% to 85% are singletons. This TCR was sampled from a person between 70 and 80 years old with lung adenocarcinoma. The sequenced sample was FFPE adjacent normal lung tissue. This chain links TRBV30 with TRBJ1-3; no reliable D call. This CDR3 reads CAWSGQLGNTIYF. The CDR3, as DNA: TGTGCCTGGAGTGGGCAATTAGGAAACACCATATATTTT. The whole variable domain, filled in from reference TRBV30 and TRBJ1-3, reads SQTIHQWPATLVQPVGSPLSLECTVEGTSNPNLYWYRQAAGRGLQLLFYSVGIGQISSEVPQNLSASRPQDRQFILSSKKLLLSDSGFYLCAWSGQLGNTIYFGEGSWLTVV.